Included here is one TCR beta chain sequence, with context. This entry belongs to a study of control samples from healthy donors and cancer patients. Data came from immunoSEQ multiplex PCR; TCRdb stores just in-frame clones and leaves some out. Found here are about 68,000 clones, 83% of them singletons; the top ten hold 15% to 17%. With V trimmed by 7 bases and J by 3 bases, 3 bases remained unmatched. The CDR3 spans 13 residues. Germline CDR1 reads LNHDA; CDR2 reads SQIVND (reference sequence). The sample comprised blood. The TCR sequence derives from a man between 60 and 75 years old in good health. V and J are TRBV19 and TRBJ1-3; 7 nucleotides line up with TRBD1. DNA for the CDR3: TGTGCCAGTAAAGACAGGGATGGAAACACCATATATTTT. Translating gives CASKDRDGNTIYF. The entire variable domain, with the rest obtained from reference TRBV19 and TRBJ1-3, is as follows: DGGITQSPKYLFRKEGQNVTLSCEQNLNHDAMYWYRQDPGQGLRLIYYSQIVNDFQKGDIAEGYSVSREKKESFPLTVTSAQKNPTAFYLCASKDRDGNTIYFGEGSWLTVV.